The TCR beta chain under discussion was sequenced for a study of control samples from healthy donors and cancer patients. V was pared by 8 bases and J by 8 bases, with 15 bases between. Germline-derived CDR1 and CDR2 are WSHSY and SAAADI. The CDR3 extends over 12 amino acids. Profiled with immunoSEQ multiplex PCR; TCRdb holds only in-frame clones, not every one. Of 100,000 to 150,000 clones listed, over 75% were seen once; the top ten hold about 2.7%. Sequenced sample: blood. The receptor comes from a man aged 35-49 years in good health. The J gene is TRBJ1-2, the V gene TRBV10-2, with D hard to call. The CDR3 sequence is CASQQALGGYTF. The CDR3, as DNA: TGCGCCAGCCAGCAAGCCTTGGGGGGCTACACCTTC.